The 13 T cell receptor beta chains listed next were all sequenced from one sample in a study of CD8+ T cells in alopecia areata. RNA extraction and reverse transcription yielded cDNA as sequencing template. Method: immunoSEQ multiplex PCR; TCRdb's copy keeps in-frame clones and lacks some. The data contain some 190,000 clones, roughly 46% of them singletons. Treatment: oral pan-JAK inhibitor, 5-10 mg twice daily. This specimen was CD8+ T cells sorted from blood, taken around week 53, from a patient treated with tofacitinib. All receptors derive from a human donor with alopecia areata.

The chain carries TRBV5-4 and TRBJ2-7; possibly TRBD2 for D (7 bases). Trimming took off 4 bases at V and 7 bases at J, with 9 bases between the two ends. The CDR3 length is 11 residues. CDR1 is SGHNT, CDR2 YYREEE, per germline (reference sequence). In DNA, the CDR3 is TGTGCCAGCAGCCGGGGGGCAGAGCAGTACTTC. Translation: CASSRGAEQYF.

The rearrangement uses TRBV5-4 and TRBJ2-5; maybe TRBD1 (6 bases). Trimming stripped 0 bases from V and 4 bases from J, with 10 bases between. The CDR3 runs 14 residues. Germline V CDR1 and CDR2: SGHNT, YYREEE (reference sequence). The CDR3 DNA follows: TGTGCCAGCAGCTTGGCAGGGGTTGGAGAGACCCAGTACTTC. It encodes CASSLAGVGETQYF.

This CDR3 reads CASSGWGSSYNSPLHF. For the CDR3, the DNA is TGTGCCAGCAGCGGGTGGGGTAGCTCCTATAATTCACCCCTCCACTTT. The J gene is TRBJ1-6, the V gene TRBV2; D gene unclear. Trimming cost V 6 bases and J 0 bases, with 12 bases left between them. CDR3 length: 16 amino acids. Germline assignment: CDR1 SNHLY and CDR2 FYNNEI.

About this clone itself: The likely explanation is a read error, given a far larger clone one base away. This CDR3 is also generated by other DNA sequences in the sample. The chain combines TRBV5-4 with TRBJ2-7; D may be TRBD1 (6 bases). This CDR3 is 12 amino acids long. Germline V gene lookup returns CDR1 SGHNT and CDR2 YYREEE (reference sequence). V lost 2 bases and J 3 bases, leaving 6 bases between the germline ends. As DNA, the CDR3 is TGTGCCAGCAGCTTAGGGGGCTACGAGCAGTACTTC. This sequence encodes CASSLGGYEQYF.

This chain connects TRBV6-5 to TRBJ1-5, with D unclear. Germline lookup yields CDR1 MNHEY and CDR2 SVGAGI. Trimming stripped 6 bases from V and 0 bases from J, with 9 bases between. The CDR3 is made up of 14 amino acids. Here the CDR3 DNA reads TGTGCCAGCAGCTCCGACGCTAGCAATCAGCCCCAGCATTTT. This encodes CASSSDASNQPQHF.

The chain combines TRBV27 with TRBJ1-2, with D possibly TRBD1 on 5 matching bases. The CDR3 sequence is 13 residues long. The V end was cut by 3 bases, the J end by 3 bases, with 8 bases between. The V gene's germline CDR1 is MNHEY and CDR2 SMNVEV (reference sequence). The CDR3 nucleotides read TGTGCCAGCAGTTTCCGGGACGACTATGGCTACACCTTC. Amino acid sequence: CASSFRDDYGYTF.

The gene calls are TRBV6-6 and TRBJ1-5; TRBD1 matches at 11 bases. Per germline, CDR1 MNHNY and CDR2 SVGAGI (reference sequence). The CDR3 runs 14 residues. With 6 bases clipped from V and 7 bases from J, the junction kept 5 bases outside the gene matches. CDR3 nucleotides: TGTGCCAGCAGCAACCGGGACAGGGGGCAGCCCCAGCATTTT. Translated: CASSNRDRGQPQHF.

The rearrangement uses TRBV30 and TRBJ1-5; D remains ambiguous. From germline, CDR1 is GTSNPN and CDR2 SVGIG (reference sequence). Trimming shortened V by 3 bases and J by 6 bases, and 18 bases separated the two germline ends. The CDR3 is 15 residues long. Here the CDR3 reads CAWSRAVEYGQPQHF. DNA of the CDR3: TGTGCCTGGAGCCGCGCGGTGGAGTACGGTCAGCCCCAGCATTTT.

This clone was seen more than once but under ten times. The V gene is TRBV30, the J gene TRBJ1-2; D unclear. Germline values: CDR1 GTSNPN, CDR2 SVGIG (reference sequence). V dropped 0 bases and J dropped 3 bases, with 8 bases sitting between them. The CDR3 totals 13 residues. The CDR3 DNA is TGTGCCTGGAGTGTAAGCGGGGACTATGGCTACACCTTC. Translated: CAWSVSGDYGYTF.

The chain employs TRBV7-2 and TRBJ1-4; TRBD1 matches at 7 bases. V lost 1 base and J lost 7; bases outside the gene matches: 0. The CDR3 consists of 13 residues. Germline CDR1 SGHTA, CDR2 FQGNSA. The CDR3: CASSLDRGEKLFF. Written as DNA, the CDR3 is TGTGCCAGCAGCTTAGACAGGGGTGAAAAACTGTTTTTT.

The CDR3 DNA follows: TGTGCCAGCAGCCCTTGGACTAGCGGGGGGTTGGAGACCCAGTACTTC. As protein: CASSPWTSGGLETQYF. The chain joins TRBV9 to TRBJ2-5; 14 bases are shared with TRBD2. This CDR3 is built from 16 residues. The V gene's germline CDR1 is SGDLS and CDR2 YYNGEE. V trimming: 4 bases; J trimming: 5 bases; junction bases outside the gene matches: 7.

The chain recombines TRBV18 with TRBJ1-1, with a possible D match to TRBD1 (5 bases). Trimming removed 2 bases from V and 5 bases from J, with 12 bases in between. This CDR3 spans 14 amino acids. Germline CDR1 reads KGHSH; CDR2 reads LQKENI. The CDR3 DNA reads as TGTGCCAGCTCACCATCGGCAGGGCGGACTGAAGCTTTCTTT. It codes for CASSPSAGRTEAFF.

The chain links TRBV5-1 to TRBJ1-1; D gene uncertain. V was clipped by 0 bases and J by 4 bases, with 13 bases between them. The germline CDR1 and CDR2 sequences are SGHRS and YFSETQ. This CDR3 contains 15 residues. CDR3 bases: TGCGCCAGCAGCTTGGGGCCGGGGTTCCGCACTGAAGCTTTCTTT. Translating it yields CASSLGPGFRTEAFF.